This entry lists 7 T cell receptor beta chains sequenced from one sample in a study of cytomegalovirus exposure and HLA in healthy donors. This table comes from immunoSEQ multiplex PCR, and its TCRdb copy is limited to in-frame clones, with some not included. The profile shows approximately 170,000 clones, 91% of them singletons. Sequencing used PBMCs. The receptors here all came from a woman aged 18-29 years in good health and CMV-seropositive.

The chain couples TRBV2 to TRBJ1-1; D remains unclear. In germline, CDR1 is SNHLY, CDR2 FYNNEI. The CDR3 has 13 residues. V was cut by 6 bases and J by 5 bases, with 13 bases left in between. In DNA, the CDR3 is TGTGCCAGCAGGGCCGAGCTGAGGACTGAAGCTTTCTTT. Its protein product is CASRAELRTEAFF. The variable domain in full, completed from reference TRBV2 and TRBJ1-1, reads EPEVTQTPSHQVTQMGQEVILRCVPISNHLYFYWYRQILGQKVEFLVSFYNNEISEKSEIFDDQFSVERPDGSNFTLKIRSTKLEDSAMYFCASRAELRTEAFFGQGTRLTVV.

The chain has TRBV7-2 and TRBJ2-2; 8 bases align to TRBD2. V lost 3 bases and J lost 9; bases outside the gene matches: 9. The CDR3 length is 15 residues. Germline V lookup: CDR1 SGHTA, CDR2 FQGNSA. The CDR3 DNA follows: TGTGCCAGCAGCTTTGAGACTAGCGCGAGCCGGGAGCTGTTTTTT. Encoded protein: CASSFETSASRELFF.

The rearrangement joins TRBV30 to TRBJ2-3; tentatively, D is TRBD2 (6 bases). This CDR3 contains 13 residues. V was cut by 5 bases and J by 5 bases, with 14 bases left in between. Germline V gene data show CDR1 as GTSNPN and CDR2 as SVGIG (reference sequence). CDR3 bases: TGTGCCTGGCGGGGGAACATCCTAGATACGCAGTATTTT. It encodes CAWRGNILDTQYF.

CDR3 sequence: CASSDGQGPYEQYF. The DNA for the CDR3 is TGTGCCAGCAGTGACGGACAGGGACCCTACGAGCAGTACTTC. The gene calls are TRBV2 and TRBJ2-7; 8 bases match TRBD1. Germline V gives CDR1 SNHLY, CDR2 FYNNEI. The CDR3 has 14 amino acids. J gave up 2 bases and V 3 bases, and 3 bases lay outside the gene matches.

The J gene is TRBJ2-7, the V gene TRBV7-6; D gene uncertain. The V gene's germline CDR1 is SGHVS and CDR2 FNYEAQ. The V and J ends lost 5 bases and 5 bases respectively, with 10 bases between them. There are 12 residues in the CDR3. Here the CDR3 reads CASSPGSHEQYF. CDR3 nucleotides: TGTGCCAGCAGCCCGGGTTCCCACGAGCAGTACTTC.

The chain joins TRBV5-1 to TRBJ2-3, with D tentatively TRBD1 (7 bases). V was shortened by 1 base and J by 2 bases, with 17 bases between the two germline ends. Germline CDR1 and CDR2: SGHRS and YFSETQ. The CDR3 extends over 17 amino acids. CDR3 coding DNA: TGCGCCAGCAGCTTGCGTGTCAGGGGGGCTTACACAGATACGCAGTATTTT. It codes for CASSLRVRGAYTDTQYF.

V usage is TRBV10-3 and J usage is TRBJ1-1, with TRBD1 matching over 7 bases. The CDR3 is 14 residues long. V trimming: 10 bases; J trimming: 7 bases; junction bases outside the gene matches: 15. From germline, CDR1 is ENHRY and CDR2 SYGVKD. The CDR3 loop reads CATLPTGRSGEAFF. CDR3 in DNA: TGTGCCACCTTACCGACAGGGCGCAGTGGTGAAGCTTTCTTT.